One sample yielded the 31 T cell receptor beta chains listed below, sequenced in a study of blood T cell repertoires in COVID-19. Data came from immunoSEQ multiplex PCR; TCRdb stores just in-frame clones and leaves some out. Among 380,000 or so clones listed, 81% were seen once. The material sequenced was peripheral blood. These receptors came from a human donor with acute or convalescent COVID-19. The donor label of this sample is uncertain.

The chain recombines TRBV2 with TRBJ2-4, with TRBD2 as a possible D gene (6 bases). V was clipped by 6 bases and J by 0 bases, with 21 bases between them. The CDR3 totals 18 residues. In germline, CDR1 is SNHLY, CDR2 FYNNEI. The CDR3 region is CASSTALSGGLAKNIQYF. In DNA form, the CDR3 reads TGTGCCAGCAGCACAGCTCTATCCGGGGGATTAGCCAAAAACATTCAGTACTTC.

The rearrangement uses TRBV3-1 (or the pseudogene TRBV3-2) and TRBJ1-1; D might be TRBD1 (5 bases). Per the germline V gene, CDR1 is LGHDT and CDR2 is YNNKEL (reference sequence). Trimming pared 0 bases from V and 4 bases from J, leaving 12 bases between. This CDR3 has 15 amino acids. The CDR3 sequence: CASSQDHGGGTEAFF. CDR3 DNA: TGTGCCAGCAGCCAAGATCATGGCGGGGGCACTGAAGCTTTCTTT.

In its sample, this clone was seen once. V usage is TRBV24-1 and J usage is TRBJ2-5, with a weak D call TRBD2 (7 bases). The CDR3 has 16 residues. The V gene's germline CDR1 is KGHDR and CDR2 SFDVKD. Trimming removed 5 bases from V and 1 base from J, with 16 bases in between. The CDR3: CATSGGGGLFQETQYF. In nucleotides, the CDR3 is TGTGCCACCAGTGGTGGGGGGGGGCTTTTCCAAGAGACCCAGTACTTC.

The chain is built from TRBV5-1 and TRBJ2-1; a possible D gene is TRBD2 (6 bases). CDR1 SGHRS and CDR2 YFSETQ come from the germline V gene. This CDR3 has 13 residues. Trimming stripped 1 base from V and 8 bases from J, with 10 bases between. CDR3 bases: TGCGCCAGCAGCTTGAGACTAGACGATGAGCAGTTCTTC. Protein product: CASSLRLDDEQFF.

The rearrangement links TRBV18 to TRBJ2-1; 10 nucleotides line up with TRBD2. V lost 6 bases to trimming and J lost 6 bases; unmatched junction nucleotides: 8. Germline V gives CDR1 KGHSH, CDR2 LQKENI. The CDR3 loop spans 15 amino acids. As DNA, the CDR3 is TGTGCCAGCTCCCGACCGGGACTAGCGACCAATGAGCAGTTCTTC. It specifies CASSRPGLATNEQFF.

V gene TRBV5-1 combines with J gene TRBJ2-5, with 8 bases matching TRBD2. This CDR3 is 17 amino acids long. Losses at the gene ends were 1 base for V and 4 bases for J; bases not matched to a gene: 12. Germline V CDR1 and CDR2: SGHRS, YFSETQ. CDR3 nucleotides: TGCGCCAGCAGCTTGAGCGGAATAAGCGGGGGCGCAGAGACCCAGTACTTC. Translated, it gives CASSLSGISGGAETQYF.

The chain links TRBV15 to TRBJ1-4, with D possibly TRBD1 on 6 matching bases. Germline V gene lookup returns CDR1 LNHNV and CDR2 YYDKDF (reference sequence). The germline V and J ends were trimmed by 7 bases and 5 bases, with 11 bases remaining between them. The CDR3 has 13 amino acids. Here the CDR3 DNA reads TGTGCCACCACGGACAGACAAAATGAAAAACTGTTTTTT. This sequence encodes CATTDRQNEKLFF.

This clone was detected only once. The genes are TRBV12-3 or TRBV12-4 and TRBJ1-1; D is uncertain. The germline V and J ends were trimmed by 7 bases and 2 bases, with 11 bases remaining between them. CDR3 length: 13 residues. In DNA, the CDR3 is TGTGCCAGCACGGGTTTACTCAACACTGAAGCTTTCTTT. It yields the protein CASTGLLNTEAFF.

The V gene is TRBV29-1, the J gene TRBJ2-5; the D gene is possibly TRBD1 (8 bases). V lost 6 bases and J 7 bases, leaving 15 bases between the germline ends. CDR1 and CDR2 (germline): SQVTM, ANQGSEA. There are 12 residues in the CDR3. CDR3 residues: CSVRQGRGTQYF. DNA of the CDR3: TGCAGCGTGCGACAGGGGAGGGGGACCCAGTACTTC. The full variable domain, in which reference TRBV29-1 and TRBJ2-5 provide the parts outside the CDR3, is SAVISQKPSRDICQRGTSLTIQCQVDSQVTMMFWYRQQPGQSLTLIATANQGSEATYESGFVIDKFPISRPNLTFSTLTVSNMSPEDSSIYLCSVRQGRGTQYFGPGTRLLVL.

The CDR3 protein is CASSLTAGVGNTIYF. The CDR3 DNA reads TGTGCCAGCAGCCTTACTGCGGGGGTAGGAAACACCATATATTTT. The V and J genes are TRBV11-2 and TRBJ1-3; possibly TRBD1 for D (5 bases). The CDR3 spans 15 residues. Trimming left V 5 bases short and J 4 bases short, with 15 bases between. Germline-derived CDR1 and CDR2 are SGHAT and FQNNGV.

The gene calls are TRBV3-1 (or the pseudogene TRBV3-2) and TRBJ2-5; tentative D call: TRBD1 (7 bases). Deletions cut 1 base from V and 5 bases from J, with 14 bases between. CDR3 length: 15 residues. Germline V gene sequence: CDR1 LGHDT, CDR2 YNNKEL (reference sequence). Here the CDR3 DNA reads TGTGCCAGCAGCCAAGGCCAGGGGGACTGGGAGACCCAGTACTTC. This gives the protein CASSQGQGDWETQYF.

The chain links TRBV28 to TRBJ1-4, with 9 bases that match TRBD1. The CDR3 extends over 15 amino acids. The germline CDR1 and CDR2 sequences are MDHEN and SYDVKM. The V and J ends lost 2 bases and 8 bases, in that order; junction bases with no gene match: 6. The CDR3, as DNA: TGTGCCAGCAGTTTACCGACAGGGGGAGGCGAAAAACTGTTTTTT. It encodes CASSLPTGGGEKLFF.

The rearrangement joins TRBV29-1 to TRBJ2-7, with a weak D call TRBD1 (6 bases). With 3 bases removed from V and 2 bases from J, the gap between germline ends came to 14 bases. The germline gives CDR1 SQVTM, CDR2 ANQGSEA. The CDR3 covers 14 residues. The CDR3 loop is CSVERQGGPYEQYF. DNA for the CDR3: TGCAGCGTTGAGCGACAAGGGGGTCCCTACGAGCAGTACTTC.

The chain employs TRBV19 and TRBJ1-5; D remains unclear. The V end lost 4 bases, the J end lost 5 bases, and 9 bases lay between the germline ends. This CDR3 is 13 amino acids long. Germline V gene data show CDR1 as LNHDA and CDR2 as SQIVND (reference sequence). The CDR3 sequence: CASSKQIHQPQHF. In nucleotides, the CDR3 is TGTGCCAGTAGTAAACAAATCCATCAGCCCCAGCATTTT. Based on the CDR3 plus reference TRBV19 and TRBJ1-5, the full variable domain is DGGITQSPKYLFRKEGQNVTLSCEQNLNHDAMYWYRQDPGQGLRLIYYSQIVNDFQKGDIAEGYSVSREKKESFPLTVTSAQKNPTAFYLCASSKQIHQPQHFGDGTRLSIL.

The V and J genes are TRBV13 and TRBJ2-3; TRBD2 matches at 14 bases. The CDR3 runs to 17 residues. The V gene's germline CDR1 is PRHDT and CDR2 FYEKMQ (reference sequence). With V trimmed by 4 bases and J by 6 bases, 9 bases remained unmatched. The CDR3 DNA follows: TGTGCCAGCAGCTCCGAATCGGGACTAGCGGGAGAGGATACGCAGTATTTT. It is translated as CASSSESGLAGEDTQYF.

The V gene is TRBV7-2, the J gene TRBJ1-4; D remains ambiguous. This CDR3 comprises 14 residues. V lost 6 bases and J 2 bases, leaving 10 bases between the germline ends. Germline-derived CDR1 and CDR2 are SGHTA and FQGNSA. The CDR3 loop reads CASSSRVTNEKLFF. CDR3 nucleotide sequence: TGTGCCAGCAGTTCGAGGGTTACTAATGAAAAACTGTTTTTT.

The chain is built from TRBV19 and TRBJ1-2; no definite D call. The CDR3 contains 13 residues. Germline V gene data show CDR1 as LNHDA and CDR2 as SQIVND (reference sequence). The V end lost 3 bases, the J end lost 2 bases, and 7 bases lay between the germline ends. The CDR3, as DNA: TGTGCCAGTAGTATGACCAGGAACTATGGCTACACCTTC. Residues: CASSMTRNYGYTF.

This clone has a single count. The rearrangement links TRBV6-5 to TRBJ1-6; D may be TRBD1 (6 bases). Germline V gene data show CDR1 as MNHEY and CDR2 as SVGAGI. The V end lost 8 bases, the J end lost 7 bases, and 15 bases lay between the germline ends. This CDR3 spans 14 amino acids. The CDR3 sequence: CASGKQGLNSPLHF. The CDR3 nucleotides are TGTGCCAGCGGGAAACAGGGATTGAATTCACCCCTCCACTTT.

This rearrangement joins TRBV27 to TRBJ2-7, with D possibly TRBD2 on 6 matching bases. The V and J ends lost 4 bases and 4 bases respectively, with 14 bases between them. CDR1 and CDR2 (germline): MNHEY, SMNVEV (reference sequence). This CDR3 comprises 14 residues. The CDR3 DNA is TGTGCCAGCAGTTCCGCGGGAACGAGGTACGAGCAGTACTTC. This translates into CASSSAGTRYEQYF.

The chain employs TRBV27 and TRBJ2-2; 10 bases agree with TRBD2. The V gene end was trimmed by 6 bases and the J gene end by 7 bases; junction bases not matched to a gene: 8. This CDR3 has 15 residues. Germline V gene sequence: CDR1 MNHEY, CDR2 SMNVEV (reference sequence). CDR3 loop: CASRLAGVLGGELFF. DNA of the CDR3: TGTGCCAGCAGGCTAGCGGGAGTTTTGGGCGGGGAGCTGTTTTTT.

The CDR3 DNA sequence: TGCGCCAGCAGCTTGTCGGCAGGGATCCCTGGCTACACCTTC. Translated: CASSLSAGIPGYTF. The rearrangement uses TRBV5-1 and TRBJ1-2; TRBD1 is a possible D gene (5 bases). V was clipped by 1 base and J by 7 bases, with 14 bases between them. The CDR3 runs 14 residues. CDR1 and CDR2 from the germline V gene are SGHRS and YFSETQ. The full variable domain, its missing parts supplied by reference TRBV5-1 and TRBJ1-2, is KAGVTQTPRYLIKTRGQQVTLSCSPISGHRSVSWYQQTPGQGLQFLFEYFSETQRNKGNFPGRFSGRQFSNSRSEMNVSTLELGDSALYLCASSLSAGIPGYTFGSGTRLTVV.

The chain links TRBV7-2 to TRBJ1-4, with 9 bases matching TRBD1. Trimming removed 1 base from V and 12 bases from J; junction bases left unmatched: 9. This CDR3 is 15 amino acids long. Germline V gives CDR1 SGHTA, CDR2 FQGNSA. The CDR3 coding sequence is TGTGCCAGCAGCTTAGATTTGACAGGGGGTCGAGAACTGTTTTTT. Translated, it gives CASSLDLTGGRELFF.

The chain joins TRBV21-1 to TRBJ2-7; the table calls TRBD1, which could not be checked here. TRBV21-1 is an annotated pseudogene. The CDR3 has 15 amino acids. The CDR3 spells CASSPTGLTSYEQYF. The DNA for the CDR3 is TGTGCCAGCAGCCCAACAGGCCTAACCTCCTACGAGCAGTACTTC.

This chain's CDR3 is CASSVEGQGNTIYF. The CDR3, as DNA: TGTGCCAGCAGCGTAGAGGGACAGGGAAACACCATATATTTT. The rearrangement links TRBV9 to TRBJ1-3, with TRBD1 identical over 7 bases. The V gene's germline CDR1 is SGDLS and CDR2 YYNGEE. The V gene end was trimmed by 0 bases and the J gene end by 4 bases; junction bases not matched to a gene: 1. The CDR3 has 14 amino acids.

Worth noting for this clone: It is unclear where the CDR3 begins or ends on the DNA, so no DNA is shown, and the CDR3 is as TCRdb lists it. The V gene is TRBV21-1, the J gene TRBJ2-7; the table's D gene call, TRBD2, was not cross checked with the DNA. TRBV21-1 is termed a pseudogene. The CDR3 is 15 residues long, ends included. The CDR3 is CASSKYRCPAYEQYF.

The chain recombines TRBV7-9 with TRBJ2-5, with D tentatively TRBD1 (6 bases). The CDR3 extends over 16 amino acids. V was cut by 5 bases and J by 2 bases, with 18 bases left in between. Germline lookup yields CDR1 SEHNR and CDR2 FQNEAQ (reference sequence). CDR3 region: CASSPGRGEIQETQYF. The DNA of the CDR3 is TGTGCCAGCAGCCCTGGCAGGGGAGAGATTCAAGAGACCCAGTACTTC.

V usage is TRBV6-5 and J usage is TRBJ1-5; 10 nucleotides match TRBD1. The CDR3 covers 15 residues. Trimming at V came to 8 bases and at J to 9 bases, leaving 13 bases not matched to a gene. Germline CDR1 MNHEY, CDR2 SVGAGI. For the CDR3, the DNA is TGTGCCAGCTCCGACCGGGACAGGGGATGGAGGCCCCAGCATTTT. Translation: CASSDRDRGWRPQHF.

This sequence joins TRBV2 and TRBJ1-5; 7 bases fit TRBD1. The CDR3 contains 15 residues. Trimming cost V 4 bases and J 2 bases; bases outside gene matches: 5. Germline V gene data show CDR1 as SNHLY and CDR2 as FYNNEI. The CDR3 sequence is CASSVSGTGNQPQHF. CDR3 in DNA: TGTGCCAGCAGTGTCTCCGGGACAGGCAATCAGCCCCAGCATTTT.

V is TRBV18 and J is TRBJ2-2, with TRBD1 matching 7 bases. This CDR3 has 15 residues. V trimming: 2 bases; J trimming: 6 bases; junction bases outside the gene matches: 6. Germline CDR1 is KGHSH and CDR2 is LQKENI. The DNA of the CDR3 is TGTGCCAGCTCACCATTTACAGGGGACGCCGGGGAGCTGTTTTTT. Protein product: CASSPFTGDAGELFF.

The chain joins TRBV15 to TRBJ2-5, with TRBD2 matching over 10 bases. The CDR3 is 16 amino acids. In germline, CDR1 is LNHNV, CDR2 YYDKDF (reference sequence). Trimming at V came to 4 bases and at J to 2 bases, leaving 7 bases not matched to a gene. In nucleotides, the CDR3 is TGTGCCACCAGCACGGATAGCGGGGGGATACAAGAGACCCAGTACTTC. The encoded protein is CATSTDSGGIQETQYF.

This clone was observed a single time. V is TRBV30 and J is TRBJ1-1; D might be TRBD1 (5 bases). CDR3 size: 13 residues. Germline V gene data show CDR1 as GTSNPN and CDR2 as SVGIG (reference sequence). Trimming pared 3 bases from V and 0 bases from J, leaving 8 bases between. CDR3 DNA: TGTGCCTGGAGGGACAATTTGAACACTGAAGCTTTCTTT. Translating gives CAWRDNLNTEAFF.